The rows below give T cell receptor beta chains drawn from one sample of a study of technical replicates of blood from several donors. Clones were sequenced by immunoSEQ multiplex PCR, and TCRdb holds only the in-frame ones, with some missing. The repertoire holds tens of thousands of clones, with 85% to 95% as singletons. Specimen: T cells isolated from PBMCs. These receptors were taken from a human donor in good health. Each CDR3 is given with its conserved first and last residue. D genes are given only for firm matches. Size values are once, few and many counts, or a class for expanded clones, and some rows have none.

NA	NA	15	TRBV5-6	TRBJ2-3	TGTGCCAGCAGCTTTCGAGGCCGCGGCACAGATACGCAGTATTTT	CASSFRGRGTDTQYF
NA	NA	15	TRBV28	TRBJ1-5	TGTGCCAGCAGTTTACAGACGGGAAGGAATCAGCCCCAGCATTTT	CASSLQTGRNQPQHF
NA	NA	17	TRBV5-1	TRBJ2-1	TGCGCCAGCAGCTTGGCCTTATACGGGGGAGGTCCCGATGAGCAGTTCTTC	CASSLALYGGGPDEQFF
NA	TRBD1	15	TRBV6-5	TRBJ1-2	TGTGCCAGCAGTTATGTGGACAGGGGGCATAATGGCTACACCTTC	CASSYVDRGHNGYTF
NA	NA	15	TRBV5-1	TRBJ2-7	TGCGCCAGCAGCCCCGTAGGAGCGAGCTCCTACGAGCAGTACTTC	CASSPVGASSYEQYF
once	NA	14	TRBV5-1	TRBJ1-1	TGCGCCAGCAGCTTGGCGACAGGGAACACTGAAGCTTTCTTT	CASSLATGNTEAFF
NA	NA	12	TRBV6-1	TRBJ2-3	TGTGCCAGCAGTGAATATAGAGATACGCAGTATTTT	CASSEYRDTQYF
NA	NA	13	TRBV6-1	TRBJ1-2	TGTGCCAGCAGCGGAGGAGTTAACTATGGCTACACCTTC	CASSGGVNYGYTF
few	NA	16	TRBV2	TRBJ2-4	TGTGCCAGCAGTGGGGAAAAGGGAGGTTGGAAAAACATTCAGTACTTC	CASSGEKGGWKNIQYF
NA	NA	15	TRBV5-1	TRBJ1-2	TGCGCCAGCAGCTTGGGGAGGGGTTCAACGGGTGGCTACACCTTC	CASSLGRGSTGGYTF
NA	NA	14	TRBV6-1	TRBJ1-4	TGTGCCAGCAGTGAATCAGGGGCGGGTGAAAAACTGTTTTTT	CASSESGAGEKLFF
NA	NA	12	TRBV6-1	TRBJ2-7	TGTGCCAGCGAAGGGACATTCTACGAGCAGTACTTC	CASEGTFYEQYF
NA	NA	14	TRBV5-8	TRBJ1-1	TGTGCCAGCAGCTTGAATGGGTTGCGGGCTGAAGCTTTCTTT	CASSLNGLRAEAFF
NA	NA	12	TRBV5-6	TRBJ2-1	TGTGCCAGCAGCTTGTCCCCTAGAGAGCAGTTCTTC	CASSLSPREQFF
NA	NA	15	TRBV7-6	TRBJ1-4	TGTGCCAGCAGCTTAGGTCCAGGCTCGAATGAAAAACTGTTTTTT	CASSLGPGSNEKLFF
NA	TRBD1	11	TRBV29-1	TRBJ1-4	TGCAGCGTGGGACAGAATGAAAAACTGTTTTTT	CSVGQNEKLFF
NA	NA	15	TRBV5-4	TRBJ2-3	TGTGCCAGCAGCCCCCTTAGCGGCTACACAGATACGCAGTATTTT	CASSPLSGYTDTQYF
NA	NA	17	TRBV5-1	TRBJ2-1	TGCGCCAGCAGCTTGGTAAGGGAGGCGGGCTCCTACAATGAGCAGTTCTTC	CASSLVREAGSYNEQFF
NA	NA	12	TRBV5-6	TRBJ1-2	TGTGCCAGCAGTCTCAGGGGATATGGCTACACCTTC	CASSLRGYGYTF
NA	NA	13	TRBV11-2	TRBJ2-7	TGTGCCAGCAGCTTAACTTATCGCACTGAGCAGTACTTC	CASSLTYRTEQYF
NA	NA	14	TRBV18	TRBJ2-3	TGTGCCAGCTCACCAACACGGGAGACAGATACGCAGTATTTT	CASSPTRETDTQYF
NA	TRBD2	15	TRBV2	TRBJ2-1	TGTGCCAGCAGCGCCGGGACTAGCGTCTACAATGAGCAGTTCTTC	CASSAGTSVYNEQFF
NA	NA	15	TRBV7-9	TRBJ2-2	TGTGCCAGCAGCTTATCCGGGGTTAACACCGGGGAGCTGTTTTTT	CASSLSGVNTGELFF
few	NA	13	TRBV5-1	TRBJ2-7	TGCGCCAGCAGTCATACTGGTGGCTACGAGCAGTACTTC	CASSHTGGYEQYF
NA	TRBD1	14	TRBV5-1	TRBJ2-7	TGCGCCAGCAGCTCTGGACAGGGGAGCTACGAGCAGTACTTC	CASSSGQGSYEQYF
NA	NA	15	TRBV6-5	TRBJ2-3	TGTGCCAGCGGTAGGGCGGGACGAAACACAGATACGCAGTATTTT	CASGRAGRNTDTQYF
NA	NA	11	TRBV7-9	TRBJ1-6	TGTGCCAGCAGCTTAGGGCCCGTCCTCCACTTT	CASSLGPVLHF
NA	NA	16	TRBV7-2	TRBJ2-1	TGTGCCAGCAGCCGACTAGTTCAAGTCCGATATTATGAGCAGTTCTTC	CASSRLVQVRYYEQFF
NA	TRBD1	15	TRBV7-9	TRBJ1-4	TGTGCCAGCAGCACCGGACAGGCAGCTAATGAAAAACTGTTTTTT	CASSTGQAANEKLFF
NA	TRBD2	17	TRBV2	TRBJ2-3	TGTGCCAGCATGGGAACTAGCGGGAGTTACGGCACAGATACGCAGTATTTT	CASMGTSGSYGTDTQYF
NA	NA	16	TRBV15	TRBJ2-1	TGTGCCACCAGCGGGGCCTCAGGGTCAACCTACAATGAGCAGTTCTTC	CATSGASGSTYNEQFF
NA	NA	16	TRBV5-1	TRBJ1-1	TGCGCCAGCAGCTTATATGACCCGGGGGAGAACACTGAAGCTTTCTTT	CASSLYDPGENTEAFF